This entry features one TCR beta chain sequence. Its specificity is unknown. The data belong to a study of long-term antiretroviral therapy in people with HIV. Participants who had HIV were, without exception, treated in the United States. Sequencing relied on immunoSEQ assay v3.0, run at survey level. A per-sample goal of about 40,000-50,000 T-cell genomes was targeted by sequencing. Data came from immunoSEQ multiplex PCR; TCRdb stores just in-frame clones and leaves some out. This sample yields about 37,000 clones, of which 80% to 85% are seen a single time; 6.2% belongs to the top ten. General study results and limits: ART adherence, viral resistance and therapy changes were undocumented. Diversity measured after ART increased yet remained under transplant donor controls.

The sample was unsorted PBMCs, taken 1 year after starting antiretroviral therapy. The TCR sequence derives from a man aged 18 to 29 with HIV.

This CDR3 is CASSSGQGLIQETQYF. The CDR3 DNA reads as TGTGCCAGCAGCTCCGGACAGGGTTTAATCCAAGAGACCCAGTACTTC. The chain joins TRBV5-8 to TRBJ2-5, with TRBD1 identical over 8 bases. With V trimmed by 3 bases and J by 1 base, 8 bases remained unmatched. This CDR3 is 16 amino acids long. The germline V gene has CDR1 SGHTS and CDR2 YDEGEE.